A single sample gave rise to the 22 T cell receptor beta chains below, sequenced in a study of blood T cell repertoires in COVID-19. Repertoires were generated with immunoSEQ multiplex PCR, while TCRdb's copy carries only in-frame clones and drops some. The profile shows 120,000 or so clones, 88% of them singletons. Specimen: peripheral blood. The receptors originated from a man aged 50 to 59 with acute or convalescent COVID-19.

This clone was observed a handful of times. This chain connects TRBV10-3 to TRBJ1-3; D ambiguous. Germline CDR1 ENHRY, CDR2 SYGVKD. The CDR3 loop spans 13 amino acids. V was clipped by 7 bases and J by 0 bases, with 7 bases between them. CDR3: CAIKPTSGNTIYF. The DNA of the CDR3 is TGTGCCATCAAGCCCACCTCTGGAAACACCATATATTTT.

The V gene is TRBV24-1, the J gene TRBJ2-6; D is unresolved. V was trimmed by 4 bases and J by 0 bases, leaving 12 bases between them. CDR1 is KGHDR and CDR2 is SFDVKD in the germline V gene. The CDR3 consists of 17 residues. DNA of the CDR3: TGTGCCACCAGTGACCCTGGCCAACCCTCTGGGGCCAACGTCCTGACTTTC. Its protein product is CATSDPGQPSGANVLTF.

V usage is TRBV25-1 and J usage is TRBJ2-1; D call uncertain. The CDR3 extends over 14 amino acids. Germline assignment: CDR1 MGHDK and CDR2 SYGVNS. Trimming stripped 0 bases from V and 9 bases from J, with 12 bases between. The CDR3 region has the DNA TGTGCCAGCAGTGAATACCCCGTCGGCGGTGAGCAGTTCTTC. Translating it yields CASSEYPVGGEQFF.

The DNA for the CDR3 is TGTGCCAGCAGCATTAGCGGATCCACAGATACGCAGTATTTT. Translating gives CASSISGSTDTQYF. This chain uses TRBV9 with TRBJ2-3, with TRBD2 as a possible D gene (6 bases). This CDR3 is 14 amino acids long. Germline lookup yields CDR1 SGDLS and CDR2 YYNGEE. The V gene lost 4 bases and the J gene lost 2 bases, with 11 bases spanning the gap.

This clone was observed at least ten times. The chain is built from TRBV16 and TRBJ1-2; tentatively, D is TRBD1 (6 bases). The V gene lost 4 bases and the J gene lost 2 bases, with 8 bases spanning the gap. The CDR3 loop spans 13 amino acids. Germline CDR1 is KGHSY and CDR2 is FQNENV. This CDR3 is CASSRTGNYGYTF. The CDR3 DNA reads as TGTGCCAGCAGCCGCACAGGGAACTATGGCTACACCTTC.

This chain links TRBV18 with TRBJ1-1, with 8 bases fitting TRBD1. Germline CDR1 KGHSH, CDR2 LQKENI. The length of the CDR3 is 17 residues. V dropped 4 bases and J dropped 1; count of bases not matched to a gene: 11. The CDR3 nucleotides are TGTGCCAGCTCACAACGAATCGGACAGGGTGGGAACACTGAAGCTTTCTTT. It is translated as CASSQRIGQGGNTEAFF.

J is TRBJ2-1 and V is TRBV19; 15 bases align to TRBD2. CDR1 is LNHDA, CDR2 SQIVND, per germline (reference sequence). V lost 5 bases, J lost 12 bases, and 8 bases stayed unmatched. This CDR3 region has 15 residues. CDR3 nucleotide sequence: TGTGCCAGTAGTGTAGGGACTAGCGGGAGGTATGGGCAGTTCTTC. This gives the protein CASSVGTSGRYGQFF.

The genes are TRBV5-1 and TRBJ2-1; TRBD2 matches at 14 bases. Losses at the gene ends were 4 bases for V and 7 bases for J; bases not matched to a gene: 4. The CDR3 runs 15 residues. CDR1 and CDR2 from the germline V gene are SGHRS and YFSETQ. The CDR3 reads CASSRTSGRTNEQFF. CDR3 nucleotide sequence: TGCGCCAGCAGCCGGACTAGCGGGAGGACAAATGAGCAGTTCTTC.

This clone was detected only once. The genes are TRBV12-5 and TRBJ2-1, with unresolved D. CDR1 and CDR2 from the germline V gene are LGHNT and FRNRAP. Trimming took 1 base from V and 5 from J, leaving 9 bases between them. The CDR3 has 14 residues. CDR3 nucleotide sequence: TGTGCTAGTGGTTTGGGACTTGCCCACAATGAGCAGTTCTTC. It specifies CASGLGLAHNEQFF.

The chain has TRBV19 and TRBJ2-7, with D perhaps TRBD1 (5 bases). Germline values: CDR1 LNHDA, CDR2 SQIVND (reference sequence). Trimming took off 1 base at V and 5 bases at J, with 12 bases between the two ends. There are 14 residues in the CDR3. This chain's CDR3 is CASSIAPGWDEQYF. For the CDR3, the DNA is TGTGCCAGTAGTATAGCGCCAGGGTGGGACGAGCAGTACTTC. Looking up the rest from reference TRBV19 and TRBJ2-7 gives the full variable domain: DGGITQSPKYLFRKEGQNVTLSCEQNLNHDAMYWYRQDPGQGLRLIYYSQIVNDFQKGDIAEGYSVSREKKESFPLTVTSAQKNPTAFYLCASSIAPGWDEQYFGPGTRLTVT.

The chain uses TRBV12-5 and TRBJ2-2, with 10 bases fitting TRBD2. The germline CDR1 and CDR2 sequences are LGHNT and FRNRAP. CDR3 length equals 16 residues. J lost 5 bases, V lost 2 bases, and 5 bases had no gene match. CDR3 residues: CASGLLAGVVTGELFF. The CDR3 DNA reads TGTGCTAGTGGTTTGCTAGCGGGGGTGGTTACCGGGGAGCTGTTTTTT.

The chain is built from TRBV5-6 and TRBJ2-7, with a possible D match to TRBD2 (6 bases). This CDR3 has 14 residues. Germline V gene data show CDR1 as SGHDT and CDR2 as YYEEEE. The V and J ends lost 4 bases and 2 bases respectively, with 13 bases between them. This chain's CDR3 is CASSHRGITYEQYF. The CDR3 bases are TGTGCCAGCAGCCACCGCGGGATAACCTACGAGCAGTACTTC.

This clone was found a few times. The chain carries TRBV5-1 and TRBJ1-1, with TRBD1 matching 7 bases. Trimming took 0 bases from V and 10 from J; bases not matched to a gene: 3. The CDR3 is made up of 12 amino acids. CDR1 is SGHRS and CDR2 is YFSETQ in the germline V gene. The CDR3 sequence: CASSLEGAGAFF. The CDR3 DNA reads as TGCGCCAGCAGCTTGGAGGGGGCGGGAGCTTTCTTT.

The rearrangement uses TRBV19 and TRBJ2-7, with TRBD2 identical over 8 bases. The CDR3 runs to 14 residues. Germline CDR1 LNHDA, CDR2 SQIVND (reference sequence). Trimming took 5 bases from V and 2 from J; bases not matched to a gene: 5. CDR3 nucleotide sequence: TGTGCCAGTAGTCCCAGCGGGAGAACCTACGAGCAGTACTTC. Translated: CASSPSGRTYEQYF.

This clone was recorded only once. V usage is TRBV5-4 and J usage is TRBJ2-7; no clear D. There are 13 residues in the CDR3. Germline V gene sequence: CDR1 SGHNT, CDR2 YYREEE (reference sequence). V was shortened by 4 bases and J by 3 bases, with 11 bases between the two germline ends. CDR3 nucleotide sequence: TGTGCCAGCAGCGCCGGAGATGGCTACGAGCAGTACTTC. Encoded protein: CASSAGDGYEQYF.

The rearrangement links TRBV2 to TRBJ2-7, with TRBD1 matching 8 bases. The CDR3 covers 13 residues. V gave up 5 bases and J gave up 4 bases; unmatched junction bases: 4. The germline V gene encodes CDR1 SNHLY and CDR2 FYNNEI. CDR3 bases: TGTGCCAGCAGTCGTCAGGGGGCGTACGAGCAGTACTTC. Residues: CASSRQGAYEQYF.

The chain combines TRBV11-2 with TRBJ2-4; 9 bases are shared with TRBD1. Looked up from germline, CDR1 is SGHAT and CDR2 is FQNNGV. J lost 3 bases, V lost 1 base, and 4 bases had no gene match. The CDR3 spans 16 residues. The CDR3 loop is CASSLGGTGYKNIQYF. CDR3 nucleotides: TGTGCCAGCAGCTTAGGTGGGACAGGGTACAAAAACATTCAGTACTTC.

The rearrangement links TRBV18 to TRBJ2-7, with 10 bases identical to TRBD1. The trim removed 3 bases at V and 0 bases at J, leaving 5 bases unmatched. The CDR3 totals 16 residues. Germline lookup yields CDR1 KGHSH and CDR2 LQKENI. CDR3 sequence reads: CASSPRGQGNSYEQYF. In DNA, the CDR3 is TGTGCCAGCTCACCGCGGGGACAGGGGAACTCCTACGAGCAGTACTTC.

For this clone: In the same sample, other DNA sequences code for this CDR3. V usage is TRBV5-5 and J usage is TRBJ2-1; TRBD1 is a possible D gene (5 bases). In germline, CDR1 is SGHKS, CDR2 YYEKEE (reference sequence). CDR3 length equals 14 residues. With 0 bases removed from V and 3 bases from J, the gap between germline ends came to 7 bases. CDR3 residues: CASSLGDSYNEQFF. The DNA of the CDR3 is TGTGCCAGCAGCTTGGGCGACAGCTACAATGAGCAGTTCTTC.

This clone was counted only a few times. The chain combines TRBV28 with TRBJ2-7, with TRBD2 matching over 7 bases. CDR1 is MDHEN and CDR2 is SYDVKM in the germline V gene. The CDR3 consists of 14 residues. V was pared by 6 bases and J by 2 bases, with 7 bases of the junction left unmatched. CDR3 sequence: CASSSPGTTYEQYF. In DNA, the CDR3 is TGTGCCAGCAGCTCCCCCGGGACTACCTACGAGCAGTACTTC.

This sequence joins TRBV12-5 and TRBJ2-7; D ambiguous. The CDR3 extends over 11 amino acids. Germline loops: CDR1 LGHNT, CDR2 FRNRAP. Trimming removed 6 bases from V and 3 bases from J, with 6 bases in between. The CDR3 DNA follows: TGTGCTAGTGGGCTCTACTACGAGCAGTACTTC. As protein: CASGLYYEQYF.

The chain has TRBV7-8 and TRBJ1-5; TRBD1 is a possible D gene (5 bases). V was cut by 0 bases and J by 11 bases, with 20 bases left in between. Germline V gene data show CDR1 as SGHVS and CDR2 as FQNEAQ. The CDR3 length is 16 residues. CDR3 coding DNA: TGTGCCAGCAGCTTAGCGGTAACAGGTGGGTTTAAGGCCCAGCATTTT. As protein: CASSLAVTGGFKAQHF. Variable domain in full (rest from reference TRBV7-8 and TRBJ1-5): GAGVSQSPRYKVAKRGQDVALRCDPISGHVSLFWYQQALGQGPEFLTYFQNEAQLDKSGLPSDRFFAERPEGSVSTLKIQRTQQEDSAVYLCASSLAVTGGFKAQHFGDGTRLSIL.